The 20 T cell receptor beta chains in this list originate from one sample, sequenced in a study of cytomegalovirus exposure and HLA in healthy donors. The PCR was carried out with 60 Vbeta primers and 13 Jbeta primers. The method was immunoSEQ multiplex PCR; TCRdb's version includes in-frame clones alone and lacks a portion of them. This sample has about 150,000 clones; around 74% occur once, and the top ten carry over 1.3%. Input material: PBMCs. The source of these receptors is a man younger than 30 in good health and CMV-seronegative.

The chain links TRBV7-2 to TRBJ1-1, with D hard to call. The CDR3 contains 11 residues. V lost 3 bases and J 7 bases, leaving 6 bases between the germline ends. Germline assignment: CDR1 SGHTA and CDR2 FQGNSA. The CDR3 spells CASSLSGEAFF. The CDR3 DNA reads TGTGCCAGCAGCTTGTCAGGTGAAGCTTTCTTT.

The chain is built from TRBV10-3 and TRBJ2-3; 9 nucleotides agree with TRBD2. This CDR3 spans 17 amino acids. CDR1 is ENHRY, CDR2 SYGVKD, per germline. Unmatched junction bases numbered 8, after V lost 0 bases and J lost 4 bases. CDR3 protein: CAISESTGGRAPDTQYF. The CDR3, as DNA: TGTGCCATCAGTGAGTCGACGGGCGGGAGGGCCCCAGATACGCAGTATTTT.

The chain joins TRBV27 to TRBJ2-7; tentative D call: TRBD2 (5 bases). The CDR3 runs 15 residues. The V gene's germline CDR1 is MNHEY and CDR2 SMNVEV (reference sequence). V was pared by 7 bases and J by 7 bases, with 23 bases between. DNA of the CDR3: TGTGCCAGCACCAGCCTGCCCGTGAGGGAATGGGAGCAGTACTTC. Its protein is CASTSLPVREWEQYF.

The chain has TRBV27 and TRBJ2-3; a weak D match, TRBD2 (6 bases). Trimming pared 5 bases from V and 4 bases from J, leaving 19 bases between. The V gene's germline CDR1 is MNHEY and CDR2 SMNVEV (reference sequence). This CDR3 is 16 amino acids long. The CDR3: CASSPSSSVRPDTQYF. CDR3 sequence (DNA): TGTGCCAGCAGTCCCTCCTCTAGCGTGAGACCAGATACGCAGTATTTT.

The rearrangement joins TRBV1 to TRBJ2-3; the tabulated D call, TRBD2, remains unverified against the DNA. TRBV1 is a known pseudogene. The CDR3 sequence is 16 residues long. The CDR3 DNA reads as TGCACCAGCAGCCAAGATCAAGCGTCTAGCACAGATACGCAGTATTTT. Residues: CTSSQDQASSTDTQYF.

This clone was seen just once. Other DNA sequences in the sample encode the same CDR3. The chain uses TRBV4-3 and TRBJ2-7; TRBD2 matches 7 bases. Germline lookup yields CDR1 LGHNA and CDR2 YSLEER. J lost 7 bases, V lost 0 bases, and 3 bases had no gene match. The CDR3 totals 13 residues. CDR3 in amino acids: CASSQEGRGEQYF. The CDR3 bases are TGCGCCAGCAGCCAAGAGGGGAGGGGAGAGCAGTACTTC.

This chain uses TRBV6-5 with TRBJ1-2; 8 bases map to TRBD1. CDR1 is MNHEY and CDR2 is SVGAGI in the germline V gene. V lost 5 bases to trimming and J lost 6 bases; unmatched junction nucleotides: 8. The CDR3 is made up of 14 amino acids. The CDR3 DNA sequence: TGTGCCAGCAGTGCCAGGACAGGGATGGATGGCTACACCTTC. It translates to CASSARTGMDGYTF.

This chain joins TRBV7-2 and TRBJ1-2, with 7 bases matching TRBD1. Germline CDR1 SGHTA, CDR2 FQGNSA. J was trimmed by 6 bases and V by 4 bases; bases with no gene match: 11. This CDR3 is 15 amino acids long. The CDR3, as DNA: TGTGCCAGCAGCTCTACTCCCGGGACAGACCATGGCTACACCTTC. Translation: CASSSTPGTDHGYTF. The full variable domain, rest sourced from reference TRBV7-2 and TRBJ1-2, is GAGVSQSPSNKVTEKGKDVELRCDPISGHTALYWYRQSLGQGLEFLIYFQGNSAPDKSGLPSDRFSAERTGGSVSTLTIQRTQQEDSAVYLCASSSTPGTDHGYTFGSGTRLTVV.

This clone was observed a handful of times. The V gene is TRBV7-8, the J gene TRBJ1-5, with D possibly matching TRBD1 (5 bases). Trimming took 1 base from V and 4 from J, leaving 8 bases between them. The CDR3 runs 14 residues. The germline V gene encodes CDR1 SGHVS and CDR2 FQNEAQ. CDR3 region: CASSLEAGNQPQHF. The CDR3 DNA follows: TGTGCCAGCAGCTTAGAGGCAGGGAATCAGCCCCAGCATTTT.

This clone was seen just once. The J gene is TRBJ1-1, the V gene TRBV29-1; D unclear. CDR1 and CDR2 from the germline V gene are SQVTM and ANQGSEA. V was cut by 3 bases and J by 6 bases, with 5 bases left in between. This CDR3 comprises 10 residues. The CDR3 reads CSVEDSEAFF. CDR3 nucleotide sequence: TGCAGCGTTGAGGACTCTGAAGCTTTCTTT.

V is TRBV19 and J is TRBJ1-1; TRBD1 is a possible D gene (6 bases). CDR1 LNHDA and CDR2 SQIVND come from the germline V gene (reference sequence). Trimming left V 0 bases short and J 1 base short, with 15 bases between. CDR3 length: 17 amino acids. CDR3 nucleotide sequence: TGTGCCAGTAGTATAGAGACCGGGGGGCTCCGGAACACTGAAGCTTTCTTT. Translation: CASSIETGGLRNTEAFF.

This sequence joins TRBV6-6 and TRBJ2-7, with D tentatively TRBD2 (7 bases). V lost 8 bases and J lost 2, with 10 bases in between. This CDR3 region has 12 residues. Germline V lookup: CDR1 MNHNY, CDR2 SVGAGI (reference sequence). CDR3 DNA sequence: TGTGCCAGCGGGAGGGGGACCTACGAGCAGTACTTC. It translates to CASGRGTYEQYF.

The CDR3 DNA reads TGTGCCAGCAGCGTCGGGACTAGCGGGAGGCGGGTCACCGGGGAGCTGTTTTTT. It codes for CASSVGTSGRRVTGELFF. The chain recombines TRBV9 with TRBJ2-2, with 15 nucleotides matching TRBD2. The CDR3 contains 18 residues. In germline, CDR1 is SGDLS, CDR2 YYNGEE. With 2 bases clipped from V and 4 bases from J, the junction kept 6 bases outside the gene matches. The entire variable domain, with the rest obtained from reference TRBV9 and TRBJ2-2, is as follows: DSGVTQTPKHLITATGQRVTLRCSPRSGDLSVYWYQQSLDQGLQFLIQYYNGEERAKGNILERFSAQQFPDLHSELNLSSLELGDSALYFCASSVGTSGRRVTGELFFGEGSRLTVL.

The chain links TRBV6-1 to TRBJ2-5; 9 positions match TRBD2. The CDR3 runs 15 residues. V shed 0 bases, J shed 5 bases, and the junction held 4 bases outside the gene matches. Per the germline V gene, CDR1 is MNHNS and CDR2 is SASEGT. CDR3 in DNA: TGTGCCAGCAGTGAAGCAGGGGGGACTAGCGAGACCCAGTACTTC. This gives the protein CASSEAGGTSETQYF.

V and J are TRBV9 and TRBJ2-5; 7 bases fit TRBD2. Trimming took 1 base from V and 2 from J; bases not matched to a gene: 5. The CDR3 has 15 residues. Per germline, CDR1 SGDLS and CDR2 YYNGEE. DNA for the CDR3: TGTGCCAGCAGCGTATGGGGGGGACCTCAAGAGACCCAGTACTTC. This translates into CASSVWGGPQETQYF.

V gene TRBV6-4 combines with J gene TRBJ2-1, with D perhaps matching TRBD2 (5 bases). The CDR3 is made up of 14 amino acids. Between the trimmed V and J ends, which lost 3 bases and 5 bases, there was a span of 11 bases. Germline V gene lookup returns CDR1 MRHNA and CDR2 SNTAGT. DNA for the CDR3: TGTGCCAGCAGTGAGAGAGTCGGGGACAATGAGCAGTTCTTC. As protein: CASSERVGDNEQFF.

This clone was seen a single time. Additional DNA sequences in this sample encode the identical CDR3. This chain links TRBV30 with TRBJ2-1; D might be TRBD2 (6 bases). V lost 0 bases and J 6 bases, leaving 15 bases between the germline ends. CDR1 and CDR2 (germline): GTSNPN, SVGIG (reference sequence). This CDR3 is 15 amino acids long. CDR3 bases: TGTGCCTGGAGTGTACAGGCTAGCGAAGTCAATGAGCAGTTCTTC. This translates into CAWSVQASEVNEQFF.

This clone appeared a few times. The CDR3, as DNA: TGTGCCAGTAGTATGAGCGGGGGTTCCTACGAGCAGTACTTC. This gives the protein CASSMSGGSYEQYF. V is TRBV19 and J is TRBJ2-7; 8 bases match TRBD2. V was clipped by 3 bases and J by 1 base; unmatched bases: 2. The CDR3 has 14 amino acids. The germline V gene has CDR1 LNHDA and CDR2 SQIVND (reference sequence).

V gene TRBV9 combines with J gene TRBJ2-7, with a tentative D call TRBD2 (6 bases). The germline V gene encodes CDR1 SGDLS and CDR2 YYNGEE. This CDR3 is built from 16 residues. Trimming shortened V by 4 bases and J by 1 base, and 18 bases separated the two germline ends. The CDR3 DNA reads TGTGCCAGCAGCAACCACCGGGACTCCCCTTCCTACGAGCAGTACTTC. This codes for CASSNHRDSPSYEQYF.

This rearrangement joins TRBV7-2 to TRBJ2-1, with D possibly TRBD2 on 5 matching bases. The CDR3 has 15 residues. Germline V gene sequence: CDR1 SGHTA, CDR2 FQGNSA. Trimming cost V 3 bases and J 1 base, with 10 bases left between them. This CDR3 reads CASSLRLASYNEQFF. DNA of the CDR3: TGTGCCAGCAGCTTGAGGCTAGCATCCTACAATGAGCAGTTCTTC.